Listed below are T cell receptor beta chains from one sample, sequenced in a study of T-cell reconstitution after alpha-beta-depleted transplantation in children. Using its own MiXCR run on the PCR reads, TCRdb lists one record per CDR3 protein. Of roughly 100,000 distinct CDR3 sequences listed, roughly 7.6% are singletons. Sequencing used PBMCs, obtained before TCRalphabeta/CD19-depleted stem cell transplant. All receptors derive from a boy between 2 and 15 years old with acute lymphoblastic leukemia, due to receive a stem cell transplant. Each CDR3 is given with its conserved first and last residue. The D gene is left open where the match is weak. Rows give clone size only sometimes, using once, few, many, or a class for an expanded clone.

few,.,TRBJ2-7,TRBV21-1,CASSKGHRGRPYEQYF,TGTGCCAGCAGCAAAGGCCACAGGGGGCGGCCCTACGAGCAGTACTTC
.,TRBD2,TRBJ2-3,TRBV7-2,CASSTSLGLAGEATQYF,TGTGCCAGCAGTACTAGCCTAGGACTAGCGGGGGAGGCTACGCAGTATTTT
many,.,TRBJ2-7,TRBV20-1,CSARDGQGGDEQYF,TGCAGTGCTAGAGATGGGCAGGGGGGCGACGAGCAGTACTTC
.,.,TRBJ1-3,TRBV4-2,CASSKWKYQNTIYF,TGTGCCAGCAGCAAGTGGAAGTATCAGAACACCATATATTTT
.,TRBD2,TRBJ2-5,TRBV5-1,CASSSGTSGGETQYF,TGCGCCAGCAGCTCCGGGACTAGCGGGGGGGAGACCCAGTACTTC
few,.,TRBJ2-7,TRBV12-3/TRBV12-4,CASSVGVYEQYF,TGTGCCAGCAGCGTGGGGGTCTACGAGCAGTACTTC
many,.,TRBJ1-3,TRBV15,CATSRERNTIYF,TGTGCCACCAGCAGAGAGCGAAACACCATATATTTT
.,.,TRBJ2-1,TRBV10-2,CASSEFRSSYNEQFF,TGCGCCAGCAGTGAGTTCCGGAGCTCCTACAATGAGCAGTTCTTC
few,.,TRBJ1-5,TRBV6-1,CASSPQGLGPQHF,TGTGCCAGCAGTCCCCAGGGGTTGGGGCCCCAGCATTTT
many,.,TRBJ2-3,TRBV5-1,CASSFATRGLSTDTQYF,TGCGCCAGCAGCTTCGCGACTAGGGGTTTAAGCACAGATACGCAGTATTTT
.,.,TRBJ2-1,TRBV20-1,CSARDSGGRGSYNEQFF,TGCAGTGCTAGAGATAGTGGGGGACGGGGCTCCTACAATGAGCAGTTCTTC
few,TRBD2,TRBJ2-3,TRBV20-1,CSARDRNSGGVTDTQYF,TGCAGTGCTAGAGATCGGAATAGCGGGGGTGTCACAGATACGCAGTATTTT
many,.,TRBJ2-3,TRBV4-3,CASSQEWSAARPDTQYF,TGCGCCAGCAGCCAAGAGTGGTCCGCGGCCCGGCCAGATACGCAGTATTTT
many,.,TRBJ1-5,TRBV24-1,CATSGSGPDQPQHF,TGTGCCACCAGTGGGTCAGGTCCTGATCAGCCCCAGCATTTT
few,TRBD2,TRBJ2-3,TRBV2,CAGGGDRSTDTQYF,TGTGCCGGCGGGGGGGACCGTAGCACAGATACGCAGTATTTT
.,TRBD1,TRBJ2-1,TRBV5-6,CASSFPLGQNSYNEQFF,TGTGCCAGCAGCTTTCCGCTGGGACAGAACTCCTACAATGAGCAGTTCTTC
many,TRBD2,TRBJ2-3,TRBV24-1,CATSDERENTDTQYF,TGTGCCACCAGTGACGAGCGGGAGAACACAGATACGCAGTATTTT
.,.,TRBJ1-5,TRBV7-8,CASSLSLRNQPQHF,TGTGCCAGCAGCTTATCTCTACGCAATCAGCCCCAGCATTTT
few,.,TRBJ1-6,TRBV20-1,CSARDGGKPLLGSPLHF,TGCAGTGCTAGAGATGGGGGCAAACCTCTTTTGGGATCACCCCTCCACTTT
.,.,TRBJ2-5,TRBV5-4,CASSLDDGETQYF,TGTGCCAGCAGCTTGGATGATGGAGAGACCCAGTACTTC
many,.,TRBJ2-1,TRBV12-3/TRBV12-4,CASSSGLRYNEQFF,TGTGCCAGCAGTTCCGGACTGCGTTACAATGAGCAGTTCTTC
few,.,TRBJ2-7,TRBV3-1,CATGEQGAYEQYF,TGTGCCACCGGGGAGCAGGGCGCCTACGAGCAGTACTTC
few,.,TRBJ1-2,TRBV4-1,CASSPRKLYGYTF,TGCGCCAGCAGCCCACGAAAACTCTATGGCTACACCTTC
few,TRBD2,TRBJ2-3,TRBV12-3/TRBV12-4,CASSTPGTSGGTLTDTQYF,TGTGCCAGCAGCACCCCTGGGACTAGCGGGGGGACCCTCACAGATACGCAGTATTTT
.,TRBD1,TRBJ1-1,TRBV29-1,CSVVRDRGSTEAFF,TGCAGCGTAGTCCGGGACAGGGGATCCACTGAAGCTTTCTTT
medium-sized,.,TRBJ2-3,TRBV10-3,CAISESGALGTDTQYF,TGTGCCATCAGTGAGTCAGGAGCTCTTGGCACAGATACGCAGTATTTT
medium-sized,TRBD1,TRBJ2-7,TRBV27,CASRTGTGSYEQYF,TGTGCCAGCAGGACCGGGACAGGTTCCTACGAGCAGTACTTC
many,.,TRBJ1-1,TRBV5-1,CASSLLGAFRGMNTEAFF,TGCGCCAGCAGCTTGCTGGGGGCCTTCAGAGGGATGAACACTGAAGCTTTCTTT
.,.,TRBJ1-6,TRBV6-2/TRBV6-3,CASSYSEGTPLHF,TGTGCCAGCAGTTACTCCGAAGGGACACCCCTCCACTTT
many,.,TRBJ1-3,TRBV5-6,CASSSRGLRRRNTIYF,TGTGCCAGCAGCTCTAGGGGACTCCGGAGGAGGAACACCATATATTTT
.,TRBD1,TRBJ1-2,TRBV12-3/TRBV12-4,CASTLTGIGYTF,TGTGCCAGCACCCTGACAGGGATTGGCTACACCTTC
few,TRBD1,TRBJ2-1,TRBV11-1,CASRRGTGGIYNEQFF,TGTGCCAGCCGGAGGGGAACAGGGGGCATCTACAATGAGCAGTTCTTC
.,TRBD1,TRBJ2-7,TRBV28,CASSTQGPPSYF,TGTGCCAGCTCAACACAGGGGCCCCCGTCGTACTTC
many,TRBD2,TRBJ2-3,TRBV5-1,CASSHQLAGDDTQYF,TGCGCCAGCAGCCACCAACTAGCGGGGGATGATACGCAGTATTTT
.,.,TRBJ2-5,TRBV7-9,CASSLRFLKGQETQYF,TGTGCCAGCAGCTTAAGATTTCTGAAGGGCCAAGAGACCCAGTACTTC
many,.,TRBJ2-6,TRBV15,CATSNGPTGANVLTF,TGTGCCACCAGCAACGGCCCCACTGGGGCCAACGTCCTGACTTTC
few,.,TRBJ1-6,TRBV7-2,CASTDYIPSLHF,TGTGCCAGTACGGACTACATTCCGTCCCTCCACTTT
many,TRBD2,TRBJ2-1,TRBV20-1,CSARDLGTSGPYNEQFF,TGCAGTGCTAGAGACCTCGGGACTAGCGGACCCTACAATGAGCAGTTCTTC
many,TRBD2,TRBJ2-7,TRBV7-2,CASSNRTSGAGSYEQYF,TGTGCCAGCAGCAACCGGACTAGCGGGGCTGGTTCCTACGAGCAGTACTTC
.,TRBD2,TRBJ2-7,TRBV15,CATSRDILAGDYEQYF,TGTGCCACCAGCAGAGATATACTAGCGGGGGACTACGAGCAGTACTTC